The source of this T cell receptor beta chain is a study of cytomegalovirus exposure and HLA in healthy donors. Points from the study as a whole: The listing of 150 or so TCR beta chains classed them as cytomegalovirus-associated.

The ends lost 4 bases at V and 5 bases at J; junction bases unmatched: 10. The CDR3 is 15 residues long. CDR1 and CDR2 (germline): MNHEY, SMNVEV (reference sequence). A multiplex PCR was run with 60 Vbeta primers and 13 Jbeta primers. Repertoires were generated with immunoSEQ multiplex PCR, while TCRdb's copy carries only in-frame clones and drops some. The data contain 200,000 to 250,000 clones, around 83% of them singletons. To note about this clone: Its antigen is not known.

Donors were nominally healthy when sampled, though unrecorded immune exposures were likely. Sequencing was performed on PBMCs. The sequence was obtained from a girl aged 2-10 years in good health and CMV-seronegative. This chain connects TRBV27 to TRBJ1-1, with 7 bases that match TRBD1. The CDR3 region is CASSSLDRAETEAFF. The CDR3 nucleotides read TGTGCCAGCAGTTCCCTCGACAGGGCGGAGACTGAAGCTTTCTTT.